This TCR beta chain stems from a study of blood T cell repertoires in COVID-19. Study at large: There were acute and convalescent COVID-19 samples, and they came from the United States, Italy and Spain. PBMCs, B-cell-depleted T cells, or T cells were the source of the cDNA or gDNA that made up the material.

Methods used by the authors: Reference gene primer amplification gave estimated nucleated cell counts. Assay: immunoSEQ multiplex PCR; the TCRdb copy retains only in-frame clones and omits some. For V, J and clone size, that table is used; D and trimming come from the DNA. This table holds tens of thousands of clones, roughly 73% found once. Germline CDR1 KGHSH, CDR2 LQKENI. The CDR3 is 13 amino acids. V lost 4 bases and J lost 3, with 9 bases in between. The chain couples TRBV18 to TRBJ1-2; a possible D gene is TRBD1 (5 bases). This receptor was taken from a human donor in a cohort sampled during active COVID-19. The sequencing sample was made of peripheral blood. The CDR3 reads CASSHGRDYGYTF. DNA for the CDR3: TGTGCCAGCTCACACGGCAGGGACTATGGCTACACCTTC.